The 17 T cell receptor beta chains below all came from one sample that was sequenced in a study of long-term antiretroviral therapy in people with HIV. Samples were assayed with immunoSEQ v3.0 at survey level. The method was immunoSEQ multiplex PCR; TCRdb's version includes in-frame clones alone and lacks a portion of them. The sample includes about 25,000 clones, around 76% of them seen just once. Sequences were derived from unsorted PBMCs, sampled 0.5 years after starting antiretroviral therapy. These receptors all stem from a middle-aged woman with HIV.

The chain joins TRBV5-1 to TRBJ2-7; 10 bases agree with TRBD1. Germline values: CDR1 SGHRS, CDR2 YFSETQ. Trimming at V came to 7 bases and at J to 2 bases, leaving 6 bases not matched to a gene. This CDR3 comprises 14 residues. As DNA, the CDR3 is TGCGCCAGCGGGGAGGGGACAGGGGCCTACGAGCAGTACTTC. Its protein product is CASGEGTGAYEQYF. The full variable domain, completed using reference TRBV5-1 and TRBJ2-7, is KAGVTQTPRYLIKTRGQQVTLSCSPISGHRSVSWYQQTPGQGLQFLFEYFSETQRNKGNFPGRFSGRQFSNSRSEMNVSTLELGDSALYLCASGEGTGAYEQYFGPGTRLTVT.

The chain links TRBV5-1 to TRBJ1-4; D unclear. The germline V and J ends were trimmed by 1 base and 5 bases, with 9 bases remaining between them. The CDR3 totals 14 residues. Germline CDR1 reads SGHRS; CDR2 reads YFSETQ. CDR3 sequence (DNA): TGCGCCAGCAGCTTGAACAGTCTCAATGAAAAACTGTTTTTT. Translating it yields CASSLNSLNEKLFF.

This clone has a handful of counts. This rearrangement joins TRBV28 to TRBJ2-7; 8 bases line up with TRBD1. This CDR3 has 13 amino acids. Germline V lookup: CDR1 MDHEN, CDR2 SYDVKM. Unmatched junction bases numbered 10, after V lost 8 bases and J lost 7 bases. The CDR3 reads CASYGTGVREQYF. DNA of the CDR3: TGTGCCAGCTACGGGACAGGTGTACGGGAGCAGTACTTC.

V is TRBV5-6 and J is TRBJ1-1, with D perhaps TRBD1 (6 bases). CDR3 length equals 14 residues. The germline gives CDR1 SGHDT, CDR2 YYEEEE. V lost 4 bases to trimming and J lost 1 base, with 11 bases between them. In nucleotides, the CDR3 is TGTGCCAGCAGCCGCGGACAGACGAACACTGAAGCTTTCTTT. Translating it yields CASSRGQTNTEAFF.

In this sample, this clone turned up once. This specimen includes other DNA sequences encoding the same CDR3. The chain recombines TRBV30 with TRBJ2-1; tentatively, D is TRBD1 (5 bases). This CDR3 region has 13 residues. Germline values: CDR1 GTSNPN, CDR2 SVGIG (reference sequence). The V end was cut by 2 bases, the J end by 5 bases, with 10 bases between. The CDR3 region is CAWSRDRNNEQFF. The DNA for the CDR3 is TGTGCCTGGAGTCGTGACAGAAACAATGAGCAGTTCTTC.

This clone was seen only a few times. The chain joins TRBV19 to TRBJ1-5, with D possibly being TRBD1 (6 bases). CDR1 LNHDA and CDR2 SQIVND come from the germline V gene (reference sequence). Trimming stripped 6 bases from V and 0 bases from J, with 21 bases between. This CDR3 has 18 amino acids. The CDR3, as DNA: TGTGCCAGTAGGGACGGAAGGGGGGGCCTTTATAGCAATCAGCCCCAGCATTTT. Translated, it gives CASRDGRGGLYSNQPQHF.

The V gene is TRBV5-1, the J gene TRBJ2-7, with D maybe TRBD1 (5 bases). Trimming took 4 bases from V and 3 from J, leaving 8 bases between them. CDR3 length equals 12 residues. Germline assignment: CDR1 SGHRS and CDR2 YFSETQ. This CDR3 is CASSETDYEQYF. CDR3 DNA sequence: TGCGCCAGCAGCGAGACAGACTACGAGCAGTACTTC.

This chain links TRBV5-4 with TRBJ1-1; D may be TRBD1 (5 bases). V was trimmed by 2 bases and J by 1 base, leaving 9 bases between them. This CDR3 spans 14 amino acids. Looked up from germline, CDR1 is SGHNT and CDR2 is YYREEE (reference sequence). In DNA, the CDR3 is TGTGCCAGCAGCTTAGGGGCAGGGAACACTGAAGCTTTCTTT. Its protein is CASSLGAGNTEAFF. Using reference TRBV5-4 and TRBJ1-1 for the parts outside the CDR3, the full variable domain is ETGVTQSPTHLIKTRGQQVTLRCSSQSGHNTVSWYQQALGQGPQFIFQYYREEENGRGNFPPRFSGLQFPNYSSELNVNALELDDSALYLCASSLGAGNTEAFFGQGTRLTVV.

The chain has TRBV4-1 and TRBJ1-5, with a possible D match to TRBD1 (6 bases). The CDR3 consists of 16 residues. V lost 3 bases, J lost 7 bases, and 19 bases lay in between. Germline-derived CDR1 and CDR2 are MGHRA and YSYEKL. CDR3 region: CASSHPGRGVNQPQHF. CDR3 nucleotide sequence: TGCGCCAGCAGCCACCCCGGCAGGGGTGTAAACCAGCCCCAGCATTTT.

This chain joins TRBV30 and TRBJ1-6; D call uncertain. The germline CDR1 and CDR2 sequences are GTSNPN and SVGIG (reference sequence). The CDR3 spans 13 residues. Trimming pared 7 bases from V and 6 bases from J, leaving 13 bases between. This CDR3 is CASTGSVNSPLHF. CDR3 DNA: TGTGCCTCCACGGGGTCAGTTAATTCACCCCTCCACTTT. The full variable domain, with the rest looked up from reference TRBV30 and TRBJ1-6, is SQTIHQWPATLVQPVGSPLSLECTVEGTSNPNLYWYRQAAGRGLQLLFYSVGIGQISSEVPQNLSASRPQDRQFILSSKKLLLSDSGFYLCASTGSVNSPLHFGNGTRLTVT.

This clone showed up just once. The CDR3 loop is CASSLRGYGVDEQYF. The CDR3 bases are TGTGCCAGCAGCCTCCGGGGTTACGGTGTCGACGAGCAGTACTTC. The chain links TRBV7-8 to TRBJ2-7, with D possibly TRBD2 on 5 matching bases. The CDR3 contains 15 residues. Trimming removed 5 bases from V and 5 bases from J, with 19 bases in between. Germline CDR1 reads SGHVS; CDR2 reads FQNEAQ.

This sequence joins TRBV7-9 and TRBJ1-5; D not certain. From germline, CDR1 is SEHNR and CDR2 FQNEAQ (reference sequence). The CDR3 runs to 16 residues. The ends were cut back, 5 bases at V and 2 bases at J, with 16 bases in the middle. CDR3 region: CASSPARTVGNQPQHF. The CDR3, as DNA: TGTGCCAGCAGCCCCGCCCGGACGGTGGGCAATCAGCCCCAGCATTTT.

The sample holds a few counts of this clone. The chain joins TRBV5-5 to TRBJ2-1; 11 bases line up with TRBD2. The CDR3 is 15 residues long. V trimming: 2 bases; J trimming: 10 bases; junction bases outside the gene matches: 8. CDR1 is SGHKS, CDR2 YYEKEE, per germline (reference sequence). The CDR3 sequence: CASSFALAGAREQFF. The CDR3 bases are TGTGCCAGCAGCTTTGCACTAGCGGGGGCCAGGGAGCAGTTCTTC.

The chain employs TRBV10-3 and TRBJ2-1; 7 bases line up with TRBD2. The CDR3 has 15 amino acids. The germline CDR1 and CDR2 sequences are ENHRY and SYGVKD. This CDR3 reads CATGTTPYSYNEQFF. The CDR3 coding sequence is TGTGCGACCGGGACTACTCCTTACTCCTACAATGAGCAGTTCTTC.

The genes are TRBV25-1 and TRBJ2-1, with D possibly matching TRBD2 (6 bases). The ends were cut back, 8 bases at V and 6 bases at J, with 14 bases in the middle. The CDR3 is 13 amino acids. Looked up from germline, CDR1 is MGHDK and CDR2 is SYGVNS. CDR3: CASQVGGANEQFF. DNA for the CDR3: TGTGCCAGCCAGGTTGGAGGGGCCAATGAGCAGTTCTTC.

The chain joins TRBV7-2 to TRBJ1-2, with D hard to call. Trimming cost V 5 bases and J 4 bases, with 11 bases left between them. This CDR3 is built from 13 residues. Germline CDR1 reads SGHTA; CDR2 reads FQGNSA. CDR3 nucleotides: TGTGCCAGCAGCCTCCAGCGGCTCTATGGCTACACCTTC. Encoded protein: CASSLQRLYGYTF.

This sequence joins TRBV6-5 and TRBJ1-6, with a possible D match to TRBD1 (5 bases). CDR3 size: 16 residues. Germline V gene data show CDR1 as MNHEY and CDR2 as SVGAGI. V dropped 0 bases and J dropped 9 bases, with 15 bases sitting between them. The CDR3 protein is CASSYSIPGGGSPLHF. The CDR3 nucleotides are TGTGCCAGCAGTTACTCGATTCCCGGGGGAGGTTCACCCCTCCACTTT.